This TCR beta chain stems from a study of T cell responses to AZD1222 COVID-19 vaccine. As to this clone: As yet, its antigen is unknown.

CDR3 length: 14 amino acids. The germline gives CDR1 PRHDT, CDR2 FYEKMQ (reference sequence). Trimming cost V 5 bases and J 2 bases, with 10 bases left between them. Clones were sequenced by immunoSEQ multiplex PCR, and TCRdb holds only the in-frame ones, with some missing. Found here are roughly 170,000 clones, 87% of them singletons; the top ten hold about 2.5%. Study-level points and caveats: Spike-spanning, vaccine-associated CD4 TCRs were dominant at 160-218 and 743-854.

The chain combines TRBV13 with TRBJ2-1; no clear D. This specimen was peripheral blood, taken on day 0 of AZD1222 vaccination. The clonotype was recovered from an adult in good health. The chain's CDR3 is CASSPDRTYNEQFF. CDR3 DNA sequence: TGTGCCAGCAGCCCCGACCGAACCTACAATGAGCAGTTCTTC.